The entry below describes one T cell receptor (beta chain). This sample stems from a study of blood T cell repertoires in COVID-19. The CDR3 is made up of 16 amino acids. Germline CDR1 SGHTA, CDR2 FQGTGA. The J segment lost 5 bases and the V segment lost 5 bases, leaving 8 bases of the junction unmatched. Method: immunoSEQ multiplex PCR; TCRdb's copy keeps in-frame clones and lacks some. The table has 60,000 to 75,000 clones, over 75% seen once; the top ten hold 6.5% to 8%. The sample was peripheral blood. J is TRBJ2-1 and V is TRBV7-3; 11 bases are shared with TRBD2. The TCR originated in a man between 35 and 55 years old with COVID-19, enrolled during active disease. CDR3 nucleotides: TGTGCCAGCAGCCCACAACTAGCGGGGGCCAACAATGAGCAGTTCTTC. Protein sequence: CASSPQLAGANNEQFF.